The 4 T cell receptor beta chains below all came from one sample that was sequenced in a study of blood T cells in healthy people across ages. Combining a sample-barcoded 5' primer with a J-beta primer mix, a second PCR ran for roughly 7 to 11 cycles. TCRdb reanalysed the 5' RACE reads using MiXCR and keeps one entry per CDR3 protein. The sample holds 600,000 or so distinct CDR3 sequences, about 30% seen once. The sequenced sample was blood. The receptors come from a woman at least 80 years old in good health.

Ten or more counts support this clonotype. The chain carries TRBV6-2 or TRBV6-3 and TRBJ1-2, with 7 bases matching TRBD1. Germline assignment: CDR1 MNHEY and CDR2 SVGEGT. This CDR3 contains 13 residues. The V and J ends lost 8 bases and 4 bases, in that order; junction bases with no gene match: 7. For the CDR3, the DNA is TGTGCCAGCTACAGGGGCCAAGGCTATGGCTACACCTTC. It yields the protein CASYRGQGYGYTF.

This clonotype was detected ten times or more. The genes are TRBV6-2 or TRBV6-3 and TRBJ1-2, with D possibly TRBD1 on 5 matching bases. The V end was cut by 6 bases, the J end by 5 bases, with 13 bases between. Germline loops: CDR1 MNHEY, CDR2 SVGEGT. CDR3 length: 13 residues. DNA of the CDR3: TGTGCCAGCAGCGAACTCGGGGGATATGGCTACACCTTC. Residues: CASSELGGYGYTF.

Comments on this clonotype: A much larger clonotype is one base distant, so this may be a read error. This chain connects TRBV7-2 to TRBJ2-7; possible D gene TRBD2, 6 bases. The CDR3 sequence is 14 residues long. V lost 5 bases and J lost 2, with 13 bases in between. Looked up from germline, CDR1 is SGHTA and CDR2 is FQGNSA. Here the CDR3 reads CASSRAGPAYEQYF. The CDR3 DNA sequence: TGTGCCAGCAGCCGAGCGGGCCCGGCCTACGAGCAGTACTTC.

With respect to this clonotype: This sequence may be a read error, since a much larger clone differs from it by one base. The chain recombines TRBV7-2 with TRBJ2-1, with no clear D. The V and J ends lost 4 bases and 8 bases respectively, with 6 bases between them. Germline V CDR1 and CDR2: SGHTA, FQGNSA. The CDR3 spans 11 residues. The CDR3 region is CASSWFDEQFF. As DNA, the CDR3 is TGTGCCAGCAGCTGGTTCGATGAGCAGTTCTTC.